Below, one TCR beta chain is given with its context. Its antigen is not known. The CDR3 is 13 residues long. This specimen belongs to a study of monozygotic twins with inflammatory bowel disease. Whole blood served as the source of total RNA, and no T cell sorting took place. Findings and limits, study-wide: Healthy twins showed more clonotype sharing with others than IBD patients, especially patients with disease activity.

TCRdb re-called the 5' RACE reads and shows each CDR3 protein once, DNA omitted. The sample has approximately 200,000 distinct CDR3 sequences. The TCR originated in a human donor with ulcerative colitis or Crohn's disease, or a healthy co-twin of an affected twin (not recorded which). The specimen was blood. The genes are TRBV12-3 or TRBV12-4 and TRBJ2-1; TCRdb calls TRBD1, which cannot be checked without DNA. The CDR3 sequence is CASSFGGADPWIF.